The clone carrying this T cell receptor (beta chain) was detected once. What it binds is not known. This sample stems from a study of T-cell memory formation after mild COVID-19. Study-wide findings and caveats: Day 15 to 85 contracting clones showed balanced CD4/CD8; later expanders leaned CD4+. Some responding clones appeared in pre-infection memory, suggesting cross-reactive memory joined.

Unmatched junction bases numbered 9, after V lost 2 bases and J lost 8 bases. This CDR3 has 14 residues. CDR1 and CDR2 (germline): SGHDT, YYEEEE. MiXCR was run by TCRdb on the 5' RACE reads, yielding one entry per CDR3 protein. The data show fewer than 400,000 distinct CDR3 sequences, approximately 15% seen once. Material: PBMCs or a T cell subset sorted from them (not recorded which). The receptor's source is a man aged 18 to 30 who had mild COVID-19 (a few samples of this study predate the infection). Cell type and time point are not known. This chain uses TRBV5-6 with TRBJ1-1; 7 bases map to TRBD1. The CDR3 coding sequence is TGTGCCAGCAGCTTCGTAAGAACGGACAGGGAAGCTTTCTTT. It codes for CASSFVRTDREAFF. Together with reference TRBV5-6 and TRBJ1-1, the CDR3 gives the full variable domain: DAGVTQSPTHLIKTRGQQVTLRCSPKSGHDTVSWYQQALGQGPQFIFQYYEEEERQRGNFPDRFSGHQFPNYSSELNVNALLLGDSALYLCASSFVRTDREAFFGQGTRLTVV.